These 18 T cell receptor beta chains share one sample of origin, sequenced in a study of T cell responses to AZD1222 COVID-19 vaccine. Repertoires were generated with immunoSEQ multiplex PCR, while TCRdb's copy carries only in-frame clones and drops some. The table lists around 100,000 clones, about 90% of them singletons. Here the sequenced sample was peripheral blood, taken on day 0 of AZD1222 vaccination. Receptor source: an adult in good health.

V and J are TRBV10-1 and TRBJ1-2, with D hard to call. Germline assignment: CDR1 WNHNN and CDR2 SYGVQD (reference sequence). This CDR3 comprises 17 residues. V was cut by 5 bases and J by 8 bases, with 27 bases left in between. The CDR3 region is CASSLRCGPDWVGGYTF. The DNA of the CDR3 is TGCGCCAGCAGTCTGAGGTGTGGGCCAGACTGGGTCGGCGGCTACACCTTC.

This chain uses TRBV5-4 with TRBJ1-5; D call uncertain. The CDR3 extends over 11 amino acids. From germline, CDR1 is SGHNT and CDR2 YYREEE (reference sequence). Between the trimmed V and J ends, which lost 4 bases and 7 bases, there was a span of 6 bases. For the CDR3, the DNA is TGTGCCAGCAGCCCTGAGCAGCCCCAGCATTTT. Translating it yields CASSPEQPQHF.

The V and J genes are TRBV9 and TRBJ2-3; TRBD2 is a possible D gene (6 bases). V was shortened by 0 bases and J by 2 bases, with 10 bases between the two germline ends. Germline CDR1 SGDLS, CDR2 YYNGEE. CDR3 size: 15 residues. CDR3 protein: CASSVVGRLTDTQYF. The CDR3 DNA is TGTGCCAGCAGCGTAGTAGGGAGGCTCACAGATACGCAGTATTTT.

The gene calls are TRBV10-3 and TRBJ1-5, with 7 positions matching TRBD1. This CDR3 is built from 13 residues. Per germline, CDR1 ENHRY and CDR2 SYGVKD. The V segment lost 5 bases and the J segment 7 bases; nucleotides outside the gene matches: 5. The CDR3 DNA follows: TGTGCCATCAGTTCCGGGACAGAGCAGCCCCAGCATTTT. Residues: CAISSGTEQPQHF.

Points on this clone: The junction departs from germline at one end; a sequencing error may be responsible. The V call is TRBV27, the J call TRBJ2-3; D might be TRBD1 (6 bases). Germline values: CDR1 MNHEY, CDR2 SMNVEV (reference sequence). CDR3 length equals 13 residues. The CDR3 region is CASSALGQWSLHF. The CDR3 DNA follows: TGTGCCAGCAGTGCCCTAGGACAGTGGAGTCTGCATTTT.

This chain connects TRBV5-1 to TRBJ2-7; 10 positions match TRBD1. Germline assignment: CDR1 SGHRS and CDR2 YFSETQ. This CDR3 region has 14 residues. Trimming took 5 bases from V and 4 from J; bases not matched to a gene: 6. CDR3 DNA: TGCGCCAGCAGATCTGACAGGGGGCGATACGAGCAGTACTTC. It encodes CASRSDRGRYEQYF.

This clone was recorded only once. The chain couples TRBV7-9 to TRBJ1-1; D is ambiguous. The CDR3 spans 13 residues. V dropped 0 bases and J dropped 6 bases, with 8 bases sitting between them. Germline V CDR1 and CDR2: SEHNR, FQNEAQ (reference sequence). The CDR3: CASSLAGTSEAFF. CDR3 nucleotide sequence: TGTGCCAGCAGCTTAGCAGGTACCTCTGAAGCTTTCTTT.

The chain couples TRBV29-1 to TRBJ1-1; TRBD1 might be the D (6 bases). The germline CDR1 and CDR2 sequences are SQVTM and ANQGSEA. Trimming removed 4 bases at V and 2 bases at J, with 17 bases between. The CDR3 consists of 15 residues. This CDR3 is CSVGYPPGANTEAFF. In DNA, the CDR3 is TGCAGCGTTGGGTACCCTCCGGGGGCAAACACTGAAGCTTTCTTT.

The rearrangement links TRBV21-1 to TRBJ1-2. TRBV21-1 is assigned pseudogene status. The CDR3 spans 14 residues. CDR3 DNA: TGTGCCAGCATCAACACCGGGACGAACTATGGCTACACCTTC. Translation gives CASINTGTNYGYTF.

The V call is TRBV6-5, the J call TRBJ1-1; D uncertain. CDR3 length equals 15 residues. Trimming left V 1 base short and J 8 bases short, with 17 bases between. Germline CDR1 and CDR2: MNHEY and SVGAGI. CDR3 sequence reads: CASSYYLAAHFEAFF. The CDR3 nucleotides read TGTGCCAGCAGTTACTATTTGGCAGCTCATTTCGAAGCTTTCTTT.

The chain is built from TRBV4-3 and TRBJ2-1; 9 positions match TRBD1. The ends lost 0 bases at V and 3 bases at J; junction bases unmatched: 6. Per germline, CDR1 LGHNA and CDR2 YSLEER. The CDR3 is 17 amino acids. Here the CDR3 reads CASSQELGQGFYNEQFF. CDR3 in DNA: TGCGCCAGCAGCCAAGAGCTGGGACAGGGCTTCTACAATGAGCAGTTCTTC.

V is TRBV7-2 and J is TRBJ2-1; the D is unclear. The length of the CDR3 is 15 residues. V shed 1 base and J shed 4 bases, with 11 bases lying between them. The germline CDR1 and CDR2 sequences are SGHTA and FQGNSA. The CDR3 DNA reads TGTGCCAGCAGCTTAGGGCATGGTACTTACAATGAGCAGTTCTTC. It is translated as CASSLGHGTYNEQFF.

The V gene is TRBV19, the J gene TRBJ1-2, with 10 bases matching TRBD1. This CDR3 is built from 14 residues. The trim removed 7 bases at V and 7 bases at J, leaving 9 bases unmatched. Germline V lookup: CDR1 LNHDA, CDR2 SQIVND (reference sequence). The CDR3 protein is CASTFGTGVSGYTF. In DNA form, the CDR3 reads TGTGCCAGTACCTTTGGGACAGGGGTTTCTGGCTACACCTTC.

A word on this clone: This specimen includes other DNA sequences encoding the same CDR3. V gene TRBV10-3 combines with J gene TRBJ2-7, with D unresolved. The CDR3 loop spans 12 amino acids. Trimming took off 3 bases at V and 0 bases at J, with 3 bases between the two ends. The germline gives CDR1 ENHRY, CDR2 SYGVKD. This chain's CDR3 is CAISDSSYEQYF. The CDR3 nucleotides read TGTGCCATCAGTGACAGCTCCTACGAGCAGTACTTC.

This clone has more than one count but fewer than ten. The chain joins TRBV4-3 to TRBJ1-1; no reliable D call. The CDR3 runs to 15 residues. Germline values: CDR1 LGHNA, CDR2 YSLEER. V was trimmed by 0 bases and J by 4 bases, leaving 12 bases between them. The CDR3 region has the DNA TGCGCCAGCAGCCAAGATCGGGGTGTGGCCACTGAAGCTTTCTTT. Its translation is CASSQDRGVATEAFF.

Turning to this clone: Other DNA variants within this sample encode the same CDR3. The rearrangement uses TRBV3-1 (or the pseudogene TRBV3-2) and TRBJ1-5; D is ambiguous. This CDR3 has 13 residues. Germline CDR1 reads LGHDT; CDR2 reads YNNKEL (reference sequence). Trimming removed 0 bases at V and 4 bases at J, with 4 bases between. Here the CDR3 reads CASSQDRNQPQHF. In DNA form, the CDR3 reads TGTGCCAGCAGCCAAGATAGGAATCAGCCCCAGCATTTT.

This clone occurred a few times. V usage is TRBV30 and J usage is TRBJ2-1, with 11 positions matching TRBD1. The V gene's germline CDR1 is GTSNPN and CDR2 SVGIG (reference sequence). The V gene end was trimmed by 3 bases and the J gene end by 6 bases; junction bases not matched to a gene: 7. The CDR3 runs 15 residues. CDR3 nucleotide sequence: TGTGCCTGGAGGGGAAGGACAGGGGGCTCCAATGAGCAGTTCTTC. As protein: CAWRGRTGGSNEQFF.

The genes are TRBV6-6 and TRBJ1-4; D unresolved. The CDR3 extends over 14 amino acids. Germline V gene sequence: CDR1 MNHNY, CDR2 SVGAGI (reference sequence). Trimming removed 7 bases at V and 1 base at J, with 10 bases between. CDR3 bases: TGTGCCAGCACCATGGACGGAACTAATGAAAAACTGTTTTTT. Translating it yields CASTMDGTNEKLFF.